This T cell receptor (beta chain) derives from a study of blood T cell repertoires in COVID-19. Germline V gene sequence: CDR1 MGHRA, CDR2 YSYEKL. Trimming removed 1 base from V and 5 bases from J; junction bases left unmatched: 7. This CDR3 is built from 15 residues. Some clones are missing from TCRdb's copy, which holds only in-frame ones; the method was immunoSEQ multiplex PCR. The table has 200,000 to 300,000 clones, 65% to 85% seen once; the top ten hold under 30%. This receptor was taken from a man in his forties or fifties with acute or convalescent COVID-19. The sequencing sample was made of peripheral blood. This sequence joins TRBV4-1 and TRBJ1-2, with 7 bases matching TRBD1. CDR3 region: CASSQVRGAGYGYTF. In nucleotides, the CDR3 is TGCGCCAGCAGCCAAGTCAGGGGGGCCGGATATGGCTACACCTTC.